This T cell receptor (beta chain) stems from a study of T cell clusters in autoimmune cytopenias. To note about this clonotype: As yet, its antigen is unknown.

TRB was amplified by touch-down multiplex PCR, primer pools A and B combined. TCRdb re-called the multiplex PCR reads and gives one entry per CDR3 protein, without DNA. The sample is made up of about 5,600 distinct CDR3 sequences, and the top ten hold about 3% of it. Study-wide findings and caveats: Exclusive TRB clusters were around 3-fold more numerous in healthy donors than in active autoimmune hepatitis. Physiological T cell clusters of healthy donors were apparently absent in primary autoimmune cytopenia patients. Comparing secondary cytopenia with chronic lymphocytic leukemia showed no cluster-lack signature, apparently masked by lymphoma repertoire.

Each sample's input was approximately 270 ng genomic DNA, 35,000 to 40,000 genome equivalents. The germline V gene encodes CDR1 MNHNS and CDR2 SASEGT. This CDR3 contains 15 residues. These data were also reused for a study on T cell repertoires in aging, cancer and after chemotherapy. This second report adds: Healthy donor repertoires were recorded over several months to years and showed clear clonal overlap.

Sequenced material: peripheral blood. The receptor's source is a human donor in good health. This chain connects TRBV6-1 to TRBJ1-5; TCRdb proposes TRBD1, but this gene call is untestable without DNA. Here the CDR3 reads CASSDAVGDLQPQHF.